This TCR beta chain was found in a study of PD-1 blockade in classical Hodgkin lymphoma. Only a few counts were recorded for this clone. J gave up 4 bases and V 5 bases, and 11 bases lay outside the gene matches. Germline values: CDR1 MDHEN, CDR2 SYDVKM. The CDR3 spans 16 residues. Clones were read by immunoSEQ multiplex PCR, and TCRdb kept only the in-frame ones, dropping some. This table holds roughly 23,000 clones, over 60% found once. All trial patients relapsed after autologous stem cell transplantation. The material was peripheral blood mononuclear cells (PBMCs), obtained at baseline. V usage is TRBV28 and J usage is TRBJ1-5; TRBD1 matches 7 bases. The source is a human donor with classical Hodgkin lymphoma. Here the CDR3 DNA reads TGTGCCAGCAGTGACTCCTGGGACAGTAGGAATCAGCCCCAGCATTTT. Residues: CASSDSWDSRNQPQHF.